These 13 T cell receptor beta chains were all obtained from the same sample, sequenced in a study of chemoradiotherapy in HPV16-positive cancers. Generated by immunoSEQ multiplex PCR, the TCRdb table keeps only in-frame clones and is missing some. The sample lists 15,000 or so clones; approximately 90% were seen once. Sample: blood, taken from a patient who underwent chemoradiotherapy. These receptor sequences come from a human donor with HPV-associated anogenital cancer.

The V gene is TRBV29-1, the J gene TRBJ2-7; 8 bases fit TRBD1. The CDR3 contains 11 residues. Germline V gives CDR1 SQVTM, CDR2 ANQGSEA. J was trimmed by 3 bases and V by 5 bases; bases with no gene match: 0. The CDR3 DNA sequence: TGCAGCGTTACAGGGGGCTACGAGCAGTACTTC. It codes for CSVTGGYEQYF.

The rearrangement joins TRBV30 to TRBJ2-1; D is perhaps TRBD2 (7 bases). Germline V gene sequence: CDR1 GTSNPN, CDR2 SVGIG (reference sequence). The CDR3 runs 13 residues. V gave up 5 bases and J gave up 2 bases, with 10 bases separating them. The CDR3 DNA is TGTGCCTGGGCGGGGGCTGCCTACAATGAGCAGTTCTTC. Translation: CAWAGAAYNEQFF.

The rearrangement joins TRBV19 to TRBJ2-7, with D maybe TRBD1 (6 bases). The length of the CDR3 is 14 residues. The germline gives CDR1 LNHDA, CDR2 SQIVND (reference sequence). The V and J ends lost 5 bases and 3 bases respectively, with 14 bases between them. CDR3 region: CASSPRGDNYEQYF. DNA for the CDR3: TGTGCCAGTAGTCCCAGGGGCGATAACTACGAGCAGTACTTC.

The chain recombines TRBV9 with TRBJ2-4; 12 bases are a match to TRBD2. CDR3 length: 19 residues. J gave up 3 bases and V 0 bases, and 10 bases lay outside the gene matches. Germline V lookup: CDR1 SGDLS, CDR2 YYNGEE. As DNA, the CDR3 is TGTGCCAGCAGCGTAGGAGCTAGCGGGGGGGCTTTAGGCAAAAACATTCAGTACTTC. It yields the protein CASSVGASGGALGKNIQYF.

The rearrangement links TRBV18 to TRBJ1-2; D remains unclear. The CDR3 spans 15 residues. Germline assignment: CDR1 KGHSH and CDR2 LQKENI. V lost 6 bases to trimming and J lost 0 bases, with 14 bases between them. This chain's CDR3 is CASSFKDLANYGYTF. As DNA, the CDR3 is TGTGCCAGCTCCTTCAAGGACCTTGCTAACTATGGCTACACCTTC.

The sample holds a few counts of this clone. The rearrangement links TRBV19 to TRBJ1-1, with D perhaps TRBD1 (5 bases). Trimming shortened V by 3 bases and J by 5 bases, and 16 bases separated the two germline ends. This CDR3 spans 15 amino acids. Germline V gives CDR1 LNHDA, CDR2 SQIVND (reference sequence). DNA of the CDR3: TGTGCCAGTAGTATCGGGCAGGGTCTTAGGACTGAAGCTTTCTTT. This sequence encodes CASSIGQGLRTEAFF.

The chain joins TRBV7-3 to TRBJ1-3, with TRBD1 identical over 7 bases. In germline, CDR1 is SGHTA, CDR2 FQGTGA. CDR3 length equals 17 residues. Losses at the gene ends were 6 bases for V and 2 bases for J; bases not matched to a gene: 13. This CDR3 is CASRSGRGQNPGNTIYF. CDR3 nucleotides: TGTGCCAGCAGATCGGGCCGGGGACAGAACCCTGGAAACACCATATATTTT.

The chain is built from TRBV7-9 and TRBJ2-1; TRBD2 aligns across 7 bases. With V trimmed by 5 bases and J by 4 bases, 14 bases remained unmatched. There are 17 residues in the CDR3. Germline assignment: CDR1 SEHNR and CDR2 FQNEAQ (reference sequence). In nucleotides, the CDR3 is TGTGCCAGCAGCCCACCCCTGCGGACTAGTATTTACAATGAGCAGTTCTTC. This gives the protein CASSPPLRTSIYNEQFF.

J is TRBJ1-3 and V is TRBV4-2; D possibly corresponds to TRBD1 (5 bases). V was cut by 4 bases and J by 8 bases, with 18 bases left in between. The CDR3 runs to 15 residues. The germline V gene encodes CDR1 LGHNA and CDR2 YNFKEQ. CDR3 amino acids: CASSPRTDLRDTIYF. The CDR3 DNA is TGTGCCAGCAGCCCGCGGACCGATCTCAGGGACACCATATATTTT.

The chain links TRBV30 to TRBJ1-1; D gene ambiguous. V dropped 8 bases and J dropped 11 bases, with 18 bases sitting between them. Germline CDR1 and CDR2: GTSNPN and SVGIG (reference sequence). The length of the CDR3 is 11 residues. For the CDR3, the DNA is TGTGCCACATGGGGTCCCGGGTTGGCTTTCTTT. Protein sequence: CATWGPGLAFF. Full variable domain (remainder filled in from reference TRBV30 and TRBJ1-1): SQTIHQWPATLVQPVGSPLSLECTVEGTSNPNLYWYRQAAGRGLQLLFYSVGIGQISSEVPQNLSASRPQDRQFILSSKKLLLSDSGFYLCATWGPGLAFFGQGTRLTVV.

The chain couples TRBV6-5 to TRBJ2-1; 11 bases are shared with TRBD2. The CDR3 spans 15 residues. Trimming at V came to 6 bases and at J to 2 bases, leaving 3 bases not matched to a gene. Germline loops: CDR1 MNHEY, CDR2 SVGAGI. The chain's CDR3 is CASRSGLAAYNEQFF. The CDR3 DNA is TGTGCCAGCAGGTCGGGACTAGCGGCCTACAATGAGCAGTTCTTC.

The chain recombines TRBV19 with TRBJ2-3; 15 positions match TRBD2. CDR1 and CDR2 (germline): LNHDA, SQIVND (reference sequence). This CDR3 spans 16 amino acids. Trimming at V came to 5 bases and at J to 3 bases, leaving 3 bases not matched to a gene. The CDR3 sequence is CASSGTSGGTTDTQYF. The DNA for the CDR3 is TGTGCCAGTAGTGGGACTAGCGGGGGGACTACAGATACGCAGTATTTT.

This clone was recorded once. The rearrangement uses TRBV28 and TRBJ2-3, with D maybe TRBD2 (6 bases). The CDR3 contains 15 residues. Per germline, CDR1 MDHEN and CDR2 SYDVKM. Trimming took 4 bases from V and 0 from J, leaving 11 bases between them. The CDR3: CASSSLRGSTDTQYF. As DNA, the CDR3 is TGTGCCAGCAGTTCCCTCCGGGGGAGCACAGATACGCAGTATTTT.